This TCR beta chain originates from a study of T cells in Graves' hyperthyroidism and ophthalmopathy. Study findings and constraints: Ophthalmopathy was model-predicted a median roughly 6.3 months pre-onset.

For this clonotype: The antigen is not known.

Germline loops: CDR1 MNHEY, CDR2 SVGAGI. The CDR3 spans 16 residues. Trimming removed 9 bases from V and 4 bases from J; junction bases left unmatched: 11. Template material for amplifying TCR beta CDR3 regions consisted of RNA transcripts. Carried out on the TCR CDR3, a first-round RT-PCR used the HTBI primer set. TCRdb ran MiXCR on the multiplex PCR reads and lists one entry per CDR3 protein. The sample has around 580,000 distinct CDR3 sequences; roughly 46% are singletons. The chain combines TRBV6-5 with TRBJ2-6, with 8 bases lining up with TRBD1. This receptor was taken from a woman between 18 and 29 years old with Graves' hyperthyroidism. Source material: peripheral blood or thyroid tissue (not recorded which). CDR3 region: CARRTGGLLGANVLTF. For the CDR3, the DNA is TGTGCCAGACGCACAGGGGGGCTCCTGGGGGCCAACGTCCTGACTTTC.